These 10 T cell receptor beta chains came from one sample sequenced in a study of OX40 agonist ivuxolimab in advanced cancers. TCRdb's copy holds only in-frame clones and misses some; the assay was immunoSEQ multiplex PCR. This sample has about 43,000 clones; more than 75% occur once, and the top ten carry more than 13%. The sequenced sample was CD4+ or CD8+ T cells sorted from blood, obtained in a trial of the OX40 agonist ivuxolimab. These receptors all come from an adult with an advanced solid tumor such as melanoma, head and neck, liver or kidney cancer.

V and J are TRBV30 and TRBJ2-7; D might be TRBD2 (6 bases). This CDR3 is 14 amino acids long. Trimming pared 4 bases from V and 6 bases from J, leaving 19 bases between. In germline, CDR1 is GTSNPN, CDR2 SVGIG (reference sequence). The CDR3 reads CAWNRYGSHCEQYF. The CDR3 nucleotides read TGTGCCTGGAATCGTTACGGGAGTCATTGCGAGCAGTACTTC.

The chain uses TRBV4-1 and TRBJ1-2; TRBD1 agrees at 7 bases. The CDR3 loop spans 16 amino acids. Germline V gene sequence: CDR1 MGHRA, CDR2 YSYEKL. The junction had 7 bases not matched to a gene; V was cut back by 0 bases and J by 3 bases. The DNA of the CDR3 is TGCGCCAGCAGCCAAGAAAATACAGGGGCAGACTATGGCTACACCTTC. Translated, it gives CASSQENTGADYGYTF.

This chain connects TRBV5-4 to TRBJ1-4; D is unclear. The CDR3 has 11 amino acids. The germline CDR1 and CDR2 sequences are SGHNT and YYREEE (reference sequence). Between the trimmed V and J ends, which lost 2 bases and 8 bases, there was a span of 4 bases. CDR3 residues: CASSFGEKLFF. The CDR3 DNA reads as TGTGCCAGCAGCTTTGGGGAAAAACTGTTTTTT.

This clone was recorded only once. The CDR3 DNA sequence: TGTGCCAGCACCAGGGGAGCCTACGAGCAGTACTTC. Its translation: CASTRGAYEQYF. This chain connects TRBV5-6 to TRBJ2-7, with a weak D call TRBD1 (6 bases). This CDR3 is built from 12 residues. Trimming stripped 6 bases from V and 2 bases from J, with 9 bases between. The V gene's germline CDR1 is SGHDT and CDR2 YYEEEE.

The CDR3 loop is CASNRGSGSREWSEQFF. The CDR3 DNA reads TGTGCCAGTAACAGGGGTAGCGGGAGTAGGGAGTGGAGTGAGCAGTTCTTC. The chain uses TRBV19 and TRBJ2-1; 9 nucleotides line up with TRBD2. The CDR3 length is 17 residues. Germline V gene lookup returns CDR1 LNHDA and CDR2 SQIVND (reference sequence). J was trimmed by 9 bases and V by 7 bases; bases with no gene match: 19.

This sequence joins TRBV19 and TRBJ1-2; D gene unclear. CDR1 is LNHDA and CDR2 is SQIVND in the germline V gene (reference sequence). Trimming removed 6 bases from V and 0 bases from J, with 8 bases in between. The CDR3 sequence is 13 residues long. For the CDR3, the DNA is TGTGCCAGTAGCCCGAATTCTAACTATGGCTACACCTTC. Translated, it gives CASSPNSNYGYTF.

The chain recombines TRBV5-1 with TRBJ2-2, with TRBD1 matching over 12 bases. After removal of 4 bases from V and 4 bases from J, the junction contained 14 bases not matched to a gene. Germline V gene data show CDR1 as SGHRS and CDR2 as YFSETQ. The CDR3 consists of 19 residues. CDR3 nucleotide sequence: TGCGCCAGCAGCGAAGGTGTGGGGACAGGGGGCCTCTCCACCGGGGAGCTGTTTTTT. This gives the protein CASSEGVGTGGLSTGELFF. Combining the CDR3 with reference TRBV5-1 and TRBJ2-2 gives the whole variable domain KAGVTQTPRYLIKTRGQQVTLSCSPISGHRSVSWYQQTPGQGLQFLFEYFSETQRNKGNFPGRFSGRQFSNSRSEMNVSTLELGDSALYLCASSEGVGTGGLSTGELFFGEGSRLTVL.

The CDR3 loop is CASSLASYGRDTQYF. The CDR3 DNA follows: TGTGCCAGCAGCTTGGCGTCATACGGTAGAGATACGCAGTATTTT. This chain joins TRBV5-8 and TRBJ2-3; no clear D. CDR3 size: 15 residues. Germline V CDR1 and CDR2: SGHTS, YDEGEE. With 0 bases removed from V and 5 bases from J, the gap between germline ends came to 13 bases.

This clone was observed once. The V call is TRBV28, the J call TRBJ1-1, with D hard to call. Germline V gives CDR1 MDHEN, CDR2 SYDVKM. This CDR3 spans 12 amino acids. With 6 bases removed from V and 11 bases from J, the gap between germline ends came to 16 bases. CDR3 sequence (DNA): TGTGCCAGCAGGGGGATGGGCGGAGGGGCTTTCTTT. Translation gives CASRGMGGGAFF.

This clone was detected only a few times. The chain has TRBV18 and TRBJ2-7; perhaps TRBD1 as D (6 bases). CDR3 length equals 13 residues. Germline CDR1 is KGHSH and CDR2 is LQKENI. Between the trimmed V and J ends, which lost 4 bases and 5 bases, there was a span of 12 bases. CDR3 loop: CASSHPGANEQYF. CDR3 DNA: TGTGCCAGCTCACACCCAGGGGCGAACGAGCAGTACTTC.